This TCR beta chain was sequenced in a study of shared clonotypes between healthy human individuals. Looking at the study overall: Three CD4 naive, three CD4 memory, two CD8 naive and one CD8 memory plate were used per donor.

Of note for this clone: Its specificity is not known.

The material for each subset, its genomic DNA, was split evenly across several immunoSEQ plates. Per the original methods: ImmunoSEQ yielded junction-only sequences lacking quality scores, so filtering differed. Sequencing used immunoSEQ multiplex PCR; TCRdb keeps in-frame clones, though not all of them. That table supplies the V and J calls and clone size; D and trimming were determined from the DNA. The sample carries 190,000 or so clones, over 50% recorded once. Study-level findings and limits: Non-shared clonotypes displayed generation probabilities falling below those of clonotypes present in all four donors.

Germline V gene lookup returns CDR1 GTSNPN and CDR2 SVGIG (reference sequence). This CDR3 has 13 residues. Trimming cost V 0 bases and J 5 bases, with 10 bases left between them. The rearrangement links TRBV30 to TRBJ2-5; no clear D. The source of this sequence is a man aged 25 to 40 in good health. The sequencing input was memory CD4+ T cells sorted from blood. As to subset: CD45RA-negative fraction. The CDR3 DNA reads as TGTGCCTGGAGTGTATACACAAGGGAGACCCAGTACTTC. Its protein is CAWSVYTRETQYF.